Below, 27 T cell receptor beta chains from the same sample are listed, as sequenced in a study of OX40 agonist ivuxolimab in advanced cancers. TCRdb's table, derived via immunoSEQ multiplex PCR, lists solely in-frame clones and lacks some. Altogether about 75,000 clones are present, roughly 81% being singletons, with the ten largest covering under 20%. This specimen was CD4+ or CD8+ T cells sorted from blood, taken in a trial of the OX40 agonist ivuxolimab. The receptor source for this set is an adult with an advanced solid tumor such as melanoma, head and neck, liver or kidney cancer.

The chain has TRBV6-1 and TRBJ1-5; TRBD1 matches 7 bases. The CDR3 runs 15 residues. Losses at the gene ends were 5 bases for V and 7 bases for J; bases not matched to a gene: 11. The germline V gene has CDR1 MNHNS and CDR2 SASEGT. The DNA for the CDR3 is TGTGCCAGCAGTACCCGGGACAGCCAAACACAGCCCCAGCATTTT. Its protein is CASSTRDSQTQPQHF.

The gene calls are TRBV29-1 and TRBJ2-3; TRBD1 matches 9 bases. Germline CDR1 is SQVTM and CDR2 is ANQGSEA. After removal of 8 bases from V and 6 bases from J, the junction contained 12 bases not matched to a gene. The CDR3 is made up of 14 amino acids. The CDR3 DNA reads TGCAGCCCAAAACCCGGGACAGGGTTCGATACGCAGTATTTT. Encoded protein: CSPKPGTGFDTQYF.

About this clone: The limits of the CDR3 on the DNA are not certain, so only TCRdb's listed CDR3 is given. This chain connects TRBV29-1 to TRBJ2-5; the table calls TRBD2, which could not be checked here. Germline V gives CDR1 SQVTM, CDR2 ANQGSEA. A total of 18 residues make up the CDR3, ends included. Here the CDR3 reads CSVEEGGLAGGFLETQYF.

V is TRBV28 and J is TRBJ1-2; D is unresolved. CDR3 length equals 13 residues. Germline V gene lookup returns CDR1 MDHEN and CDR2 SYDVKM. Trimming shortened V by 1 base and J by 8 bases, and 11 bases separated the two germline ends. CDR3 in amino acids: CASSLFNHWGYTF. DNA of the CDR3: TGTGCCAGCAGTTTATTTAACCATTGGGGCTACACCTTC.

V gene TRBV6-5 combines with J gene TRBJ2-7; TRBD1 agrees at 8 bases. This CDR3 spans 13 amino acids. Germline trimming cut 5 bases from V and 4 bases from J; bases unmatched to any gene: 4. Germline values: CDR1 MNHEY, CDR2 SVGAGI. CDR3 bases: TGTGCCAGCAGTCAGGGGGCGGCTTACGAGCAGTACTTC. This sequence encodes CASSQGAAYEQYF.

The genes are TRBV11-2 and TRBJ2-7; TRBD1 or TRBD2 may be the D gene (5 bases each). V lost 5 bases and J lost 2, with 13 bases in between. The CDR3 length is 14 residues. Germline lookup yields CDR1 SGHAT and CDR2 FQNNGV. In DNA, the CDR3 is TGTGCCAGCAGCCCCAGACTGGGGGCCTACGAGCAGTACTTC. This gives the protein CASSPRLGAYEQYF.

Regarding this clone: The junction and the germline gene differ at one end; a read error may be behind it. The V gene is TRBV19, the J gene TRBJ2-5; 10 nucleotides match TRBD2. The CDR3 loop spans 14 amino acids. The germline V gene has CDR1 LNHDA and CDR2 SQIVND (reference sequence). The CDR3 reads CASRQQPLAGETHF. The CDR3 bases are TGTGCCAGTAGGCAACAACCCCTAGCGGGAGAGACCCACTTC.

The chain carries TRBV6-5 and TRBJ2-5; tentative D call: TRBD2 (5 bases). The J call could be wrong; TRBJ2-7 is a better fit for the DNA end. Germline V gives CDR1 MNHEY, CDR2 SVGAGI. This CDR3 region has 15 residues. CDR3 coding DNA: TGTGCCAGCAAGTTCCGTCCTAGCCTTGACTACGAGCAGTACTTC. Its protein product is CASKFRPSLDYEQYF.

In its sample, this clone was seen once. The V and J genes are TRBV29-1 and TRBJ2-1; D not resolved. Trimming shortened V by 7 bases and J by 12 bases, and 13 bases separated the two germline ends. CDR3 length equals 10 residues. From germline, CDR1 is SQVTM and CDR2 ANQGSEA. CDR3 sequence: CSAGSNGQFF. The CDR3 DNA is TGCAGCGCAGGATCGAACGGGCAGTTCTTC.

The CDR3 is CATSRDQPGLGTGNTIYF. The CDR3 DNA follows: TGTGCCACCAGCAGAGATCAGCCGGGCTTGGGTACTGGAAACACCATATATTTT. The chain combines TRBV15 with TRBJ1-3; D uncertain. Germline-derived CDR1 and CDR2 are LNHNV and YYDKDF (reference sequence). V dropped 0 bases and J dropped 2 bases, with 17 bases sitting between them. This CDR3 region has 18 residues.

The J gene is TRBJ1-4, the V gene TRBV18; D is undetermined. Germline V lookup: CDR1 KGHSH, CDR2 LQKENI. The CDR3 has 13 residues. The V end lost 2 bases, the J end lost 8 bases, and 9 bases lay between the germline ends. CDR3 in DNA: TGTGCCAGCTCACCAAGCGATTCGGAAAAACTGTTTTTT. Encoded protein: CASSPSDSEKLFF.

The rearrangement links TRBV28 to TRBJ2-5; tentatively, D is TRBD1 or TRBD2 (5 bases each). Matching the DNA end better, TRBJ2-7 makes the J call doubtful. This CDR3 region has 13 residues. CDR1 is MDHEN and CDR2 is SYDVKM in the germline V gene. CDR3 residues: CAIESGPPYEQYF. DNA for the CDR3: TGTGCCATCGAATCGGGACCTCCCTACGAGCAGTACTTC.

Note on this clone: A read error may produce the germline difference seen at one junction end. This rearrangement joins TRBV19 to TRBJ2-5; possibly TRBD2 for D (6 bases). This CDR3 is 15 amino acids long. Germline CDR1 reads LNHDA; CDR2 reads SQIVND (reference sequence). The CDR3 is CASAYSGSTREAQYF. CDR3 DNA: TGTGCCAGCGCCTACTCCGGGAGCACAAGAGAGGCCCAGTACTTC. The full variable domain, its missing parts supplied by reference TRBV19 and TRBJ2-5, is DGGITQSPKYLFRKEGQNVTLSCEQNLNHDAMYWYRQDPGQGLRLIYYSQIVNDFQKGDIAEGYSVSREKKESFPLTVTSAQKNPTAFYLCASAYSGSTREAQYFGPGTRLLVL.

The chain combines TRBV11-2 with TRBJ2-1; perhaps D is TRBD1 or TRBD2 (5 bases each). Per germline, CDR1 SGHAT and CDR2 FQNNGV. This CDR3 is built from 14 residues. V gave up 3 bases and J gave up 5 bases, with 11 bases separating them. DNA of the CDR3: TGTGCCAGCAGCTTGGCCGGGACCAACAATGAGCAGTTCTTC. This codes for CASSLAGTNNEQFF. Looking up the rest from reference TRBV11-2 and TRBJ2-1 gives the full variable domain: EAGVAQSPRYKIIEKRQSVAFWCNPISGHATLYWYQQILGQGPKLLIQFQNNGVVDDSQLPKDRFSAERLKGVDSTLKIQPAKLEDSAVYLCASSLAGTNNEQFFGPGTRLTVL.

The chain couples TRBV5-1 to TRBJ2-5; D uncertain. The CDR3 runs to 12 residues. Germline CDR1 is SGHRS and CDR2 is YFSETQ. Trimming shortened V by 7 bases and J by 5 bases, and 12 bases separated the two germline ends. The CDR3, as DNA: TGCGCCAGCGCACGGCTGGGGGAGACCCAGTACTTC. Translated, it gives CASARLGETQYF.

This chain uses TRBV4-1 with TRBJ2-5; 11 bases are a match to TRBD1. Per the germline V gene, CDR1 is MGHRA and CDR2 is YSYEKL. This CDR3 comprises 16 residues. Trimming cost V 4 bases and J 3 bases; bases outside gene matches: 7. This chain's CDR3 is CASSLFGTGGKETQYF. The CDR3 DNA follows: TGCGCCAGCAGCCTTTTCGGGACAGGGGGGAAAGAGACCCAGTACTTC.

This chain uses TRBV6-6 with TRBJ2-4; weak D call: TRBD2 (6 bases). Trimming cost V 0 bases and J 6 bases, with 9 bases left between them. The CDR3 is 14 amino acids. CDR1 is MNHNY and CDR2 is SVGAGI in the germline V gene (reference sequence). The CDR3 protein is CASSYSRGRNIQYF. The CDR3 DNA reads TGTGCCAGCAGTTACTCGCGGGGAAGAAACATTCAGTACTTC.

The chain employs TRBV19 and TRBJ1-4; D ambiguous. CDR1 is LNHDA, CDR2 SQIVND, per germline (reference sequence). The CDR3 runs to 13 residues. V lost 6 bases, J lost 8 bases, and 13 bases lay in between. The CDR3, as DNA: TGTGCCAGTAGCCTACCGGGAAGGGAAAAACTGTTTTTT. This encodes CASSLPGREKLFF.

The chain employs TRBV12-1 and TRBJ2-7; the table assigns TRBD2, which was not confirmed against the DNA. TRBV12-1 is described as a pseudogene. There are 19 residues in the CDR3. This CDR3 is CASSSMQEREGQGPAEQYF. CDR3 DNA: TGTGCCAGCAGCTCCATGCAGGAGCGGGAGGGCCAGGGGCCCGCCGAGCAGTACTTC.

The J gene is TRBJ1-1, the V gene TRBV11-3; 7 bases align to TRBD1. After removal of 1 base from V and 3 bases from J, the junction contained 11 bases not matched to a gene. Per the germline V gene, CDR1 is SGHNT and CDR2 is YENEEA. CDR3 length: 17 amino acids. CDR3 residues: CASSLGGWGTVDTEAFF. CDR3 sequence (DNA): TGTGCCAGCAGCTTAGGAGGGTGGGGGACAGTGGACACTGAAGCTTTCTTT.

The count of this clone is one. As DNA, the CDR3 is TGTGCCAGCAGCTTTGTAACCTCCTACAATGAGCAGTTCTTC. Protein product: CASSFVTSYNEQFF. V and J are TRBV7-6 and TRBJ2-1; no clear D gene. Germline CDR1 and CDR2: SGHVS and FNYEAQ. The germline V and J ends were trimmed by 3 bases and 0 bases, with 6 bases remaining between them. This CDR3 is 14 amino acids long.

V usage is TRBV6-5 and J usage is TRBJ2-5; 11 nucleotides agree with TRBD2. The CDR3 consists of 16 residues. The J segment lost 4 bases and the V segment lost 2 bases, leaving 6 bases of the junction unmatched. In germline, CDR1 is MNHEY, CDR2 SVGAGI. Written as DNA, the CDR3 is TGTGCCAGCAGTTACGGTAGCGGGAGGGGAGTAGAGACCCAGTACTTC. Protein product: CASSYGSGRGVETQYF.

This clone was seen a few times. The chain uses TRBV6-1 and TRBJ1-2; D remains ambiguous. The V and J ends lost 0 bases and 3 bases respectively, with 11 bases between them. Germline CDR1 MNHNS, CDR2 SASEGT. This CDR3 contains 15 residues. CDR3 protein: CASSEAGSGYYGYTF. The CDR3 region has the DNA TGTGCCAGCAGTGAAGCTGGGAGCGGATACTATGGCTACACCTTC.

This chain uses TRBV2 with TRBJ2-5, with 10 bases that match TRBD1. The germline gives CDR1 SNHLY, CDR2 FYNNEI. The trim removed 6 bases at V and 4 bases at J, leaving 2 bases unmatched. The CDR3 loop spans 13 amino acids. In DNA form, the CDR3 reads TGTGCCAGCAGCCGGGACAGGGGAGAGACCCAGTACTTC. Its protein product is CASSRDRGETQYF.

The gene calls are TRBV12-5 and TRBJ2-5, with D perhaps TRBD1 (5 bases). The germline V gene has CDR1 LGHNT and CDR2 FRNRAP. Trimming cost V 7 bases and J 4 bases, with 13 bases left between them. The CDR3 consists of 13 residues. CDR3 sequence (DNA): TGTGCTAGTGCCTCCCGTGGGGCAGAGACCCAGTACTTC. Translated: CASASRGAETQYF. The full variable domain, rest sourced from reference TRBV12-5 and TRBJ2-5, is DARVTQTPRHKVTEMGQEVTMRCQPILGHNTVFWYRQTMMQGLELLAYFRNRAPLDDSGMPKDRFSAEMPDATLATLKIQPSEPRDSAVYFCASASRGAETQYFGPGTRLLVL.

The chain is built from TRBV6-5 and TRBJ1-4; D gene ambiguous. Germline CDR1 is MNHEY and CDR2 is SVGAGI. Trimming pared 5 bases from V and 8 bases from J, leaving 12 bases between. The CDR3 has 13 amino acids. CDR3 sequence (DNA): TGTGCCAGCAGTAACACAGTACTCGAAAAACTGTTTTTT. Translating it yields CASSNTVLEKLFF.

V is TRBV5-1 and J is TRBJ2-7; D is perhaps TRBD2 (6 bases). The V end lost 0 bases, the J end lost 7 bases, and 23 bases lay between the germline ends. Germline CDR1 and CDR2: SGHRS and YFSETQ. The CDR3 loop spans 17 amino acids. The CDR3 reads CASSLGGEWLSAGEQYF. The DNA for the CDR3 is TGCGCCAGCAGCTTGGGGGGCGAGTGGTTATCGGCGGGGGAGCAGTACTTC.